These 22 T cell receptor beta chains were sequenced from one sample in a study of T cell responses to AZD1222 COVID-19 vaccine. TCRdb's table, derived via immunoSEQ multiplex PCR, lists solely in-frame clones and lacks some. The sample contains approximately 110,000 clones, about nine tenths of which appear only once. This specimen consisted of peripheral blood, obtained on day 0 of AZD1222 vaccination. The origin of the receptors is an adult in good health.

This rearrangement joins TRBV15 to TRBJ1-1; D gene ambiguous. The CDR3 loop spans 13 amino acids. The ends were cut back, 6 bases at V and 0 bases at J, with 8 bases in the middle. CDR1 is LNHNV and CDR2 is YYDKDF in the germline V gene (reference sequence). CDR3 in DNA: TGTGCCACCAGTTACGGGGTGAACACTGAAGCTTTCTTT. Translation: CATSYGVNTEAFF.

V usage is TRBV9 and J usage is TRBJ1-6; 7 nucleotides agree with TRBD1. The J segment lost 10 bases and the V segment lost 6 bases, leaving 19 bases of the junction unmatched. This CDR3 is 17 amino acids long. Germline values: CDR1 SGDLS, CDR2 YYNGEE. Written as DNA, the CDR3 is TGTGCCAGCACCCGTACGGGAGCTCGACAGGGCGGATCACCCCTCCACTTT. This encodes CASTRTGARQGGSPLHF.

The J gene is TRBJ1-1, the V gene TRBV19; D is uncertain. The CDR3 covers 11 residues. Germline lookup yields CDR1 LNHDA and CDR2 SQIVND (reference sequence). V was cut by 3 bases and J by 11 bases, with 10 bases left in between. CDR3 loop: CASSIRNRAFF. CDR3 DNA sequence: TGTGCCAGTAGTATTAGAAACCGGGCTTTCTTT.

CDR3 coding DNA: TGTGCCTGTTACAGAACAGGGACCACTGAAGCTTTCTTT. Protein sequence: CACYRTGTTEAFF. The chain couples TRBV30 to TRBJ1-1; possibly TRBD1 for D (6 bases). The CDR3 has 13 amino acids. Germline V gives CDR1 GTSNPN, CDR2 SVGIG (reference sequence). Trimming removed 6 bases at V and 4 bases at J, with 15 bases between.

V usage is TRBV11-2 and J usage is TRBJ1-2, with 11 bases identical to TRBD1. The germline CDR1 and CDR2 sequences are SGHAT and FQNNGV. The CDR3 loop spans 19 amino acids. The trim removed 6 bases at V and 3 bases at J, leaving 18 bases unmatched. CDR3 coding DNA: TGTGCCAGCAGTATTAATTGGATGATTGCGGGACAGGGGGACTATGGCTACACCTTC. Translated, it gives CASSINWMIAGQGDYGYTF.

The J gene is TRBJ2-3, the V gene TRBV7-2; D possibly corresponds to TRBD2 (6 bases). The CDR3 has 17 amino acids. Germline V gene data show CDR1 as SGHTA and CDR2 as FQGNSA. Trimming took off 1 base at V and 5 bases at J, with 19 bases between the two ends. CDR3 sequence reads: CASSLVYLASGGDTQYF. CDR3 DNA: TGTGCCAGCAGCTTAGTATATCTTGCCTCCGGGGGAGATACGCAGTATTTT.

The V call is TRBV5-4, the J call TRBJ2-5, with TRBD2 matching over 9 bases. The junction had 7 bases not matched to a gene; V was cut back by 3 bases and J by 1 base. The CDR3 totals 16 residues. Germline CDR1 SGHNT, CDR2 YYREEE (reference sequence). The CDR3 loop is CASSYGASGAQETQYF. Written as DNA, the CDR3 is TGTGCCAGCAGCTACGGGGCTAGCGGGGCCCAAGAGACCCAGTACTTC.

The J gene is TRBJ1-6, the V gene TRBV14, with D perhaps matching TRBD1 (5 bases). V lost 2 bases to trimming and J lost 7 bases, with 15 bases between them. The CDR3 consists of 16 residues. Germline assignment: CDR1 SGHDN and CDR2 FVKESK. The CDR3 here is CASSQQGLFPNSPLHF. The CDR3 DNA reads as TGTGCCAGCAGCCAACAGGGTCTCTTCCCCAATTCACCCCTCCACTTT.

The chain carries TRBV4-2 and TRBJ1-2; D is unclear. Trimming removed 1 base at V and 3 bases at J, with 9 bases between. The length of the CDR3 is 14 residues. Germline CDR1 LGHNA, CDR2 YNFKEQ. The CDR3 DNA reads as TGTGCCAGCAGCCAAGCCGGGCCTGACTATGGCTACACCTTC. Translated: CASSQAGPDYGYTF.

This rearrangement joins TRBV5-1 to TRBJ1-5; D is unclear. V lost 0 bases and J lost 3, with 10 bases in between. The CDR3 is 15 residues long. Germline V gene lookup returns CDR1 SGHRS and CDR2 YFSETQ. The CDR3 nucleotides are TGCGCCAGCAGCTTGGAGGGAGGCATCAATCAGCCCCAGCATTTT. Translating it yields CASSLEGGINQPQHF.

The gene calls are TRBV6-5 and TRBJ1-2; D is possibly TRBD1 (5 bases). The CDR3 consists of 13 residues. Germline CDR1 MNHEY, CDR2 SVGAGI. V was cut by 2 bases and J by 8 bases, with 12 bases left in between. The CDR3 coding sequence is TGTGCCAGCAGTTACCCCGCCGGGGGAGGCTACACCTTC. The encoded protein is CASSYPAGGGYTF.

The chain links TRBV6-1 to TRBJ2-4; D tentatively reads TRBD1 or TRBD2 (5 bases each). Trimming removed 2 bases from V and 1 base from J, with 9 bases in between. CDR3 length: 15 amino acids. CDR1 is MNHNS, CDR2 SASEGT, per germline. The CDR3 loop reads CASSESWGAKNIQYF. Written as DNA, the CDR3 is TGTGCCAGCAGTGAAAGTTGGGGGGCCAAAAACATTCAGTACTTC.

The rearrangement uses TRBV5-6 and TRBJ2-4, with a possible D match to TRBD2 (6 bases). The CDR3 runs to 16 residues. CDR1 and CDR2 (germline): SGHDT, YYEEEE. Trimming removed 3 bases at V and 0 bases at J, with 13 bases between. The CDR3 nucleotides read TGTGCCAGCAGCTCAAGGCGGGACGGAGCCAAAAACATTCAGTACTTC. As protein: CASSSRRDGAKNIQYF.

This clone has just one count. The CDR3: CASSLASDEQYF. The CDR3 DNA sequence: TGTGCCAGCAGCTTGGCCTCGGACGAGCAGTACTTC. The V call is TRBV5-6, the J call TRBJ2-7; no clear D. The CDR3 covers 12 residues. Per the germline V gene, CDR1 is SGHDT and CDR2 is YYEEEE. V was pared by 0 bases and J by 5 bases, with 6 bases between.

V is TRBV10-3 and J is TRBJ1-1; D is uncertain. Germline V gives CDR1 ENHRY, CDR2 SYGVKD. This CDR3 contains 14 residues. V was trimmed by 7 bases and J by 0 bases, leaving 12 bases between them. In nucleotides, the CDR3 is TGTGCCATCACCAAGGAGGGAATGAACACTGAAGCTTTCTTT. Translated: CAITKEGMNTEAFF.

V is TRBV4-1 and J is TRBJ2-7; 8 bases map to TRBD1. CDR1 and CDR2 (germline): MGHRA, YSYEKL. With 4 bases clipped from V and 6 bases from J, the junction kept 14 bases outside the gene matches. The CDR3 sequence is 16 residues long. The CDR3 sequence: CASSLSNRGIRPEQYF. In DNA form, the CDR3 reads TGCGCCAGCAGCCTATCGAACAGGGGGATCCGACCCGAGCAGTACTTC.

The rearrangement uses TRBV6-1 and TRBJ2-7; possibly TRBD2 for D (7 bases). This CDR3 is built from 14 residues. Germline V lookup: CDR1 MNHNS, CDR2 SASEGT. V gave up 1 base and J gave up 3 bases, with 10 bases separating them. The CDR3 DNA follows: TGTGCCAGCAGTGAAGTCGGGGGGCGCTACGAGCAGTACTTC. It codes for CASSEVGGRYEQYF.

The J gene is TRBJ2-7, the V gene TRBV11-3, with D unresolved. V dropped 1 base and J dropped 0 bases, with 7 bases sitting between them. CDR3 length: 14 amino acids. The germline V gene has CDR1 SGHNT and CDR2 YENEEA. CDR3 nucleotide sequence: TGTGCCAGCAGCTTAGGCGGAAGCTCCTACGAGCAGTACTTC. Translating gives CASSLGGSSYEQYF.

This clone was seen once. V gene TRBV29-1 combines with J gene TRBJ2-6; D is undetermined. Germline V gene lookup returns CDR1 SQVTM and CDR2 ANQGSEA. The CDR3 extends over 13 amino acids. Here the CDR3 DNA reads TGCGGCCTATCTCAAGGTGGGGCCAACGTCCTGACTTTC. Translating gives CGLSQGGANVLTF.

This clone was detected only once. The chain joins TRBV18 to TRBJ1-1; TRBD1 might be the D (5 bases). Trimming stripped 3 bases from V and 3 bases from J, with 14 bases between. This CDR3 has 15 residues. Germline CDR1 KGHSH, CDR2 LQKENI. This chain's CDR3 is CASSPRQGRDTEAFF. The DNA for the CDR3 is TGTGCCAGCTCACCCCGGCAGGGTCGGGACACTGAAGCTTTCTTT.

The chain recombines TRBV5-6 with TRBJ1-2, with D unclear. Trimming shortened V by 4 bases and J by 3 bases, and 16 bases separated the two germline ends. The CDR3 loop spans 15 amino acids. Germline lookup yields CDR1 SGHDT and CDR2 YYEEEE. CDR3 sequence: CASSPDAPGYYGYTF. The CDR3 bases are TGTGCCAGCAGCCCCGACGCCCCGGGGTACTATGGCTACACCTTC.

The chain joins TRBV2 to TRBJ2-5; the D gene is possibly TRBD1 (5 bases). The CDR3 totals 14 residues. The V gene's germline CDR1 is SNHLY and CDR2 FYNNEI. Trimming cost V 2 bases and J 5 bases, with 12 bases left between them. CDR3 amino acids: CASSELGQGETQYF. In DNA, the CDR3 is TGTGCCAGCAGTGAATTGGGGCAAGGGGAGACCCAGTACTTC.